The T cell receptor beta chain under discussion was sequenced for a study of radiotherapy plus CTLA-4 blockade in lung cancer. Study background: Objective responses arose in approximately 20% of patients, and 31% experienced disease control.

Libraries were prepared by immunoSEQ multiplex PCR; TCRdb keeps only in-frame clonotypes and omits some of them. The profile shows 81,000 or so clones, around 86% of them singletons. Trimming took 4 bases from V and 2 from J, leaving 11 bases between them. The CDR3 contains 14 residues. The germline gives CDR1 SGDLS, CDR2 YYNGEE. Comments on this clone: Antigen: not known.

Whole-study results and caveats: It was early blood T cell clone dynamics, with interferon-beta, that reportedly best predicted response. Radiotherapy was combined with ipilimumab, and tumor-derived TCR clones then expanded in blood.

J is TRBJ2-3 and V is TRBV9, with D possibly TRBD1 on 5 matching bases. The material sequenced was peripheral blood, taken from a patient treated with radiotherapy plus ipilimumab. This receptor was taken from a human donor with non-small cell lung cancer that progressed on radiotherapy plus ipilimumab. The CDR3 here is CASSQGFYTDTQYF. CDR3 in DNA: TGTGCCAGCAGCCAGGGTTTTTACACAGATACGCAGTATTTT.